These T cell receptor beta chains were read from a single sample in a study of cytomegalovirus exposure and HLA in healthy donors. Clones were read by immunoSEQ multiplex PCR, and TCRdb kept only the in-frame ones, dropping some. Of 150,000 or so clones listed, 65% to 80% are singletons. Sequenced input: PBMCs. These receptors all come from a man younger than 40 in good health and CMV-seronegative. The CDR3 runs from the conserved cysteine through the conserved F or W.

CDR3	J	V	length
CASSFLSGGASDTQYF	TRBJ2-3	TRBV7-8	16
CASSSVEEGRPQHF	TRBJ1-5	TRBV6-5	14
CASSSGQNYEQYF	TRBJ2-7	TRBV11-2	13
CSVEDGGDEKLFF	TRBJ1-4	TRBV29-1	13
CASSLGGDYNEQFF	TRBJ2-1	TRBV5-1	14
CASSRQGPNEQYF	TRBJ2-7	TRBV19	13
CASSLGSASSYEQYF	TRBJ2-7	TRBV7-9	15
CASSDNRGNEKLFF	TRBJ1-4	TRBV2	14
CASRRGGQGTSGANVLTF	TRBJ2-6	TRBV19	18
CASSPGSGSPQETQYF	TRBJ2-5	TRBV19	16
CASRIAGGTDTQYF	TRBJ2-3	TRBV7-2	14
CAWSKGGDYNEQFF	TRBJ2-1	TRBV30	14
CASSSPLDRFRDTQYF	TRBJ2-3	TRBV9	16
CASSLEVGGSEAFF	TRBJ1-1	TRBV5-4	14
CASSRTSGTYEQYF	TRBJ2-7	TRBV27	14
CASSHGTGVYEQYF	TRBJ2-7	TRBV4-1	14
CASSFSSASYEQYF	TRBJ2-7	TRBV27	14
CSVLTPYNEQFF	TRBJ2-1	TRBV29-1	12
CASSLLLAGEDEQFF	TRBJ2-1	TRBV2	15
CASSPWTGEQPQHF	TRBJ1-5	TRBV7-2	14
CASSLTSGGDTDTQYF	TRBJ2-3	TRBV7-3	16
CASSIRQGAAFF	TRBJ1-1	TRBV28	12
CAITGRGGELFF	TRBJ2-2	TRBV10-3	12
CASSFSPGGAGGYTF	TRBJ1-2	TRBV27	15
CASSATGGDKNIQYF	TRBJ2-4	TRBV5-4	15